This T cell receptor beta chain was identified during a study of Graves' ophthalmopathy and Graves' hyperthyroidism (dated by TCRdb to between 2018 and 2020). With respect to the entire study: Peripheral blood samples were taken at the time of initial diagnosis, before any treatment was given. The study used TCR beta repertoire signatures to distinguish Graves' ophthalmopathy from Graves' hyperthyroidism and to predict progression to ophthalmopathy. In total, some 130 blood samples were TCR-sequenced: fewer than 50 ophthalmopathy, approximately 80 hyperthyroidism and roughly 17 hyperthyroidism-to-ophthalmopathy patients. A discovery set of 100 patients (around 40 ophthalmopathy, approximately 58 stable hyperthyroidism) was enrolled to explore V-J signatures distinguishing ophthalmopathy from hyperthyroidism. An independent validation cohort was composed of 18 hyperthyroidism patients and 17 patients who later progressed from hyperthyroidism to ophthalmopathy. In roughly six hyperthyroidism patients, the T-cell repertoire of thyroid tissue was compared with the T-cell repertoire of blood. Following sample collection, hyperthyroidism patients were given methimazole at a starting dose of 30 mg daily, and ophthalmopathy patients were given high-dose intravenous methylprednisolone. For training and testing, the 100 or so patients in the discovery cohort were randomly divided in a 7:3 ratio.

Here is what the overall study found, with its caveats: Sample size was not statistically predetermined, and group allocation was not concealed from the investigators. In validation, the model predicted ophthalmopathy progression with 70.59% sensitivity and 72.22% specificity; some 13 predicted patients were CT-confirmed with GO in a median of 6.5 months. In cross-validation, the 13-signature model distinguished ophthalmopathy from stable hyperthyroidism with approximately 88% sensitivity and about 84% specificity, and in the test set the corresponding values were approximately 80% and 68%. Most of the expanded thyroid clonotypes with a frequency above 0.001 were also detected in blood, and it was suggested that the thyroid immune response may be reflected by blood repertoires.

TCR beta CDR3 regions were amplified from RNA transcripts for repertoire sequencing. The first round of RT-PCR was done with HTBI primers and the Qiagen OneStep RT-PCR kit, and was followed by a second round of multiplex PCR, then size selection and purification. Sequencing of the libraries was carried out on an Illumina HiSeq2000 in paired-end mode with 100 bp reads. Concerning the study's data processing: SOAPnuke was used to process the reads, removing any read that contained adapters or uncalled bases, had a mean Phred below 15, or lacked an exact match to the constant primer or identifier. COPE v1.2.5 was used to merge high-quality paired reads. Each unique nucleotide sequence was defined as a clonotype, and clonotypes were aligned to IMGT TRB V, D and J references with MiTCR v1.1. The analysis was limited to V-J combinations with a frequency above 0.0001, which together covered approximately 99% of repertoires. For each V-J combination, a TCR clonal expansion and chaos score was defined as F50 clonal expansion divided by the chaos observed in the TCRdist matrix. Features were reduced by Welch's t-statistics and random forest to over 10 V-J combinations, which fed a naive Bayes classifier. Thyroid-blood repertoire similarity was quantified with the Morisita-Horn index. The public reads were run again by TCRdb, first through fastp at Q25 and then through MiXCR, and only productive beta chains were kept. For every CDR3 protein sequence, its rows merge into one entry that carries the most common genes and DNA. Here the V and J calls rest on TCRdb's processing, not on the authors' analysis. The sample table lists a few hundred thousand distinct CDR3 sequences, 20% to 25% of them with a count of one. The ten largest clones represent about 46% of the sample.

The germline ends are 17 bases apart after V is trimmed by 0 bases and J by 10 bases. From cysteine to phenylalanine, the CDR3 is 14 amino acids long. Only the CDR3 part of the read is kept: 42 bases, read in frame from the first base. For CDR1 and CDR2, the germline V gene lists SGDLS and YYNGEE. This clonotype has only a few counts. Its antigen specificity is not known. There are no base qualities to consult, and no much larger clone falls within one base. Ophthalmopathy patients were characterized by moderately to severely active disease, a Clinical Activity Score of at least 3, a NOSPECS grade of at least 4, and a disease duration under 3 months. Patients were excluded if they had other autoimmune diseases, uncontrolled infections, pregnancy or lactation. Clinical symptoms, serum thyroxine, TRAb, thyroid ultrasound and orbital computed tomography were used for diagnosis. Using Ficoll-Paque density gradient centrifugation, PBMCs were isolated from 9 to 10 ml of fresh peripheral blood. Total RNA was extracted with Trizol reagent and quality-checked on an Agilent 2100 Bioanalyzer.

The specimen sequenced was peripheral blood. The receptor chain draws on TRBV9 and TRBJ2-7, with a tentative D gene TRBD2 over 6 matching bases. The receptor was isolated from a woman in her forties or fifties with Graves' ophthalmopathy. Donor details come from another sample of the same person, matched by shared clones. The DNA sequence is given as TGTGCCAGCAGCGTAGAGGGGACTCAATCCGAACAGTACTTC. Translation gives CASSVEGTQSEQYF. The full variable domain, with segments outside the CDR3 supplied by the reference TRBV9 and TRBJ2-7 proteins, appears as DSGVTQTPKHLITATGQRVTLRCSPRSGDLSVYWYQQSLDQGLQFLIQYYNGEERAKGNILERFSAQQFPDLHSELNLSSLELGDSALYFCASSVEGTQSEQYFGPGTRLTVT.